The next 13 T cell receptor delta chains were all read from a single sample in a study of γδ T cells in repeated Plasmodium falciparum infection. TCRdb reapplied CATT to the multiplex PCR reads. The table has roughly 90,000 delta-chain clones, 0.9% to 1% seen once. Vgamma9/Vdelta2+ and Vdelta2-negative gammadelta T cells were flow-sorted from PBMC for bulk sequencing. Input material: gamma-delta T cells from blood. All receptors come from a pool of human donors (malaria-infected and uninfected, not separated).

Notes on this clone: This likely stems from a read error, as it lies one base from a far larger clone. V is TRDV1 and J is TRDJ1; D is perhaps TRDD1 (5 bases). The J gene was not available in TCRdb and was assigned here by matching the DNA to germline segments. This CDR3 has 13 amino acids. Germline-derived CDR1 and CDR2 are TSWWSYY and QGS. Here the CDR3 reads CALEMDYTDKLIF. In nucleotides, the CDR3 is TGTGCTCTGGAAATGGATTACACTGATAAACTCATCTTT.

This clone appeared many times. The gene calls are TRDV2 and TRDJ1, with 8 bases matching TRDD3. In germline, CDR1 is GEAIGNYY, CDR2 EKD. The CDR3 consists of 15 residues. After removal of 3 bases from V and 0 bases from J, the junction contained 5 bases not matched to a gene. DNA for the CDR3: TGTGCCTGTGACTTACTGGGGGGTTACACCGATAAACTCATCTTT. It yields the protein CACDLLGGYTDKLIF.

This clone was seen repeatedly, ten times or more. The J gene is TRDJ1, the V gene TRDV1; TRDD3 matches at 13 bases. The length of the CDR3 is 23 residues. Trimming removed 2 bases from V and 3 bases from J; junction bases left unmatched: 24. Germline CDR1 is TSWWSYY and CDR2 is QGS. Written as DNA, the CDR3 is TGTGCTCTTGGGGAAAAGGAACCCTACTACGGGGAACTGGGGGATACGCAAGCCGATAAACTCATCTTT. It translates to CALGEKEPYYGELGDTQADKLIF.

Note on this clone: The mismatch at residue 10 between this DNA's translation and the TCRdb protein of a much larger clone likely reflects a read error; the protein shown is translated from the DNA. This sequence joins TRDV1 and TRDJ1; 9 positions match TRDD3. CDR1 is TSWWSYY, CDR2 QGS, per germline. The CDR3 is 18 residues long. With V trimmed by 0 bases and J by 3 bases, 11 bases remained unmatched. The CDR3 DNA reads TGTGCTCTTGGGGAACTAATCCTAATTGCTGGGGGATCCGATAAACTCATCTTT. The encoded protein is CALGELILIAGGSDKLIF.

To note about this clone: The protein held in TCRdb is that of a much larger clone and does not match this DNA's translation at residue 13, likely because of a read error; the protein shown is translated from the DNA. The J gene is TRDJ3, the V gene TRDV1; TRDD3 might be the D (6 bases). TCRdb supplies no J gene; here it was assigned by aligning the nucleotide sequence to germline. Germline CDR1 reads TSWWSYY; CDR2 reads QGS. The length of the CDR3 is 19 residues. CDR3 region: CALGSLRKLSTWGTRQMFF. CDR3 DNA: TGTGCTCTTGGGTCGCTAAGGAAACTTTCGACCTGGGGCACCCGACAGATGTTTTTC.

In its sample, this clone was seen a few times. The TCRdb record carries a much larger clone's protein, which differs from this DNA's translation at residue 12; a read error is the likely cause, and the protein listed here is the DNA translation. The chain joins TRDV2 to TRDJ1, with 10 bases lining up with TRDD3. Since TCRdb gives no J gene, matching the DNA to germline was used here to assign it. Germline-derived CDR1 and CDR2 are GEAIGNYY and EKD. The CDR3 length is 15 residues. This CDR3 reads CACDNLGDKTDELIF. The CDR3 DNA is TGTGCCTGTGACAATCTGGGGGATAAGACCGATGAACTCATCTTT.

A word on this clone: The protein given by TCRdb reflects a much larger clone and differs at residue 13 from this DNA's translation, likely from a read error; the protein shown is the DNA's translation. V is TRDV2 and J is TRDJ3, with 12 bases that match TRDD3. No J segment appears in TCRdb, so it was assigned here by matching the sequence to germline. Germline CDR1 GEAIGNYY, CDR2 EKD. This CDR3 contains 19 residues. The CDR3 bases are TGTGCCTGTGACCGTCTGGGGGATACGGGCTCCTGGGGCACCCGACAGATGTTTTTC. Translating it yields CACDRLGDTGSWGTRQMFF.

Comment on this clone: The amino acid sequence in TCRdb belongs to a much larger clone and departs from this DNA's translation at residue 11, likely a sequencing read error; the sequence shown is translated from the DNA. The chain is built from TRDV1 and TRDJ2; 8 nucleotides match TRDD3. From germline, CDR1 is TSWWSYY and CDR2 QGS. This CDR3 contains 19 residues. V shed 3 bases and J 5 bases; nucleotides not matched to a gene: 17. CDR3 loop: CALGDYSFWGRPTTAQLFF. DNA for the CDR3: TGTGCTCTTGGGGATTATTCCTTCTGGGGGAGACCAACTACAGCACAACTCTTCTTT.

This clone was found a few times. Given a far larger clone just one base away, this is likely a sequencing read error. The same CDR3 is also encoded by other DNA sequences in this sample. The CDR3: CALGTTSFLTWDPWDTRQMFF. The DNA for the CDR3 is TGTGCTCTTGGGACAACGTCCTTCCTTACCTGGGACCCCTGGGACACCCGACAGATGTTTTTC. The chain couples TRDV1 to TRDJ3; 7 bases are a match to TRDD2. Germline CDR1 TSWWSYY, CDR2 QGS. The CDR3 has 21 residues. After removal of 5 bases from V and 2 bases from J, the junction contained 18 bases not matched to a gene.

With regard to this clone: A single base is all that separates this from a far larger clone, so a read error is likely. Other DNA sequences from this sample encode an identical CDR3 as well. This chain uses TRDV1 with TRDJ1; the D gene is possibly TRDD3 (5 bases). Here the J gene was assigned by germline matching of the DNA, as TCRdb has none. Trimming stripped 0 bases from V and 0 bases from J, with 23 bases between. The germline V gene has CDR1 TSWWSYY and CDR2 QGS. This CDR3 is built from 20 residues. The CDR3 protein is CALGELVSWNPRGYTDKLIF. CDR3 DNA: TGTGCTCTTGGGGAACTAGTTTCGTGGAACCCAAGGGGGTACACCGATAAACTCATCTTT.

This clone was detected a few times. A far larger clone is a single base away, which makes a read error likely. Additional DNA sequences in this sample encode the identical CDR3. The genes are TRDV2 and TRDJ3, with 13 bases aligning to TRDD3. J lost 0 bases, V lost 0 bases, and 10 bases had no gene match. The CDR3 runs 22 residues. The germline V gene has CDR1 GEAIGNYY and CDR2 EKD. The CDR3 DNA reads TGTGCCTGTGACACCGTACTGGGGGATACGCGTAACCACTCCTGGGACACCCGACAGATGTTTTTC. Translating gives CACDTVLGDTRNHSWDTRQMFF.

With respect to this clone: TCRdb's protein, taken from a much larger clone, differs from this DNA's translation at residue 3, likely owing to a read error; the protein displayed comes from the DNA. The chain couples TRDV1 to TRDJ2; 11 bases map to TRDD3. The J gene is not listed in TCRdb, so it was assigned here from a DNA match to germline. There are 19 residues in the CDR3. Germline V lookup: CDR1 TSWWSYY, CDR2 QGS. The CDR3 DNA follows: TGTGCTATTGGGGATTATTCCTTCTGGGGGATACCAACTACAGCACAACTCTTCTTT. Encoded protein: CAIGDYSFWGIPTTAQLFF.

This clone was observed at least ten times. A read error may be the cause here, since a much bigger clone is one base away. The sample has other DNA sequences that encode this CDR3 too. The chain links TRDV2 to TRDJ1, with 8 bases aligning to TRDD3. This CDR3 is built from 19 residues. The germline V gene encodes CDR1 GEAIGNYY and CDR2 EKD. CDR3 residues: CACDTDYWGAGPYTDKLIF. The CDR3 DNA reads TGTGCCTGCGACACCGACTACTGGGGGGCCGGGCCTTACACCGATAAACTCATCTTT.